This T cell receptor (beta chain) appears in the sequencing data of a study of blood T cell repertoires in COVID-19. The wider study: From the United States, Italy and Spain came samples of acute and convalescent COVID-19.

The table came from immunoSEQ multiplex PCR; TCRdb's copy has only in-frame clones and leaves some out. In the table there are 20,000 to 25,000 clones, more than 70% of which are singletons. V shed 0 bases and J 2 bases; nucleotides not matched to a gene: 4. This CDR3 has 16 amino acids. The V gene's germline CDR1 is LGHNA and CDR2 YNFKEQ. Material for sequencing was peripheral blood. The sequence came from a human donor in a cohort sampled during active COVID-19. The donor label of this sample is uncertain. This rearrangement joins TRBV4-2 to TRBJ2-1, with 7 bases matching TRBD2. In nucleotides, the CDR3 is TGTGCCAGCAGCCAAGATTGGCGGGGGACCTACAATGAGCAGTTCTTC. Amino acid sequence: CASSQDWRGTYNEQFF.